This T cell receptor (beta chain) came from a study of shared clonotypes between healthy human individuals. Findings of the study overall: The small donor group covered limited genetic and exposure diversity.

The count of this clone is one. Antigen specificity is unknown. Libraries were prepared by immunoSEQ multiplex PCR; TCRdb keeps only in-frame clonotypes and omits some of them. The sample has around 2,000,000 clones, 90% to 95% seen once. Germline-derived CDR1 and CDR2 are LNHDA and SQIVND (reference sequence). CDR3 length: 13 residues. Trimming removed 5 bases from V and 6 bases from J; junction bases left unmatched: 4. This TCR was recovered from a man aged 18 to 29 in good health. The specimen sequenced was naive CD4+ T cells sorted from blood. Subset: CD45RA+ positively selected. The gene calls are TRBV19 and TRBJ1-5, with 7 bases lining up with TRBD1. This CDR3 is CASSSDRAQPQHF. The CDR3 bases are TGTGCCAGTAGTTCAGACAGGGCTCAGCCCCAGCATTTT.